Listed below are T cell receptor beta chains from one sample, sequenced in a study of blood T cell repertoires in COVID-19. Libraries were prepared by immunoSEQ multiplex PCR; TCRdb keeps only in-frame clonotypes and omits some of them. Of some 200,000 clones detected, approximately 85% appear once; the ten largest clones hold around 2.9%. Sequencing used peripheral blood. The receptors shown here come from a man in his forties or fifties who had recovered from COVID-19. CDR3s include the opening cysteine and the closing phenylalanine or tryptophan. D genes are given only for firm matches. Size tells how often a clone was seen (once, few, many) or the class of an expanded clone, and some rows leave it out.

>TRBV28|TRBJ1-2|NA|NA
CASSWAGEGDGYTF
TGTGCCAGCAGTTGGGCAGGGGAAGGCGATGGCTACACCTTC
>TRBV30|TRBJ2-3|NA|NA
CAWSAPSSDTQYF
TGTGCCTGGAGTGCCCCATCATCCGATACGCAGTATTTT
>TRBV27|TRBJ2-7|TRBD2|NA
CASSWGGSSYEQYF
TGTGCCAGCAGTTGGGGCGGGAGTTCCTACGAGCAGTACTTC
>TRBV2|TRBJ2-3|TRBD2|NA
CASSETSGRYTDTQYF
TGTGCCAGCAGTGAAACTAGCGGGCGATACACAGATACGCAGTATTTT
>TRBV28|TRBJ2-1|TRBD2|NA
CASSSPLAGKGDEQFF
TGTGCCAGCAGCAGCCCTTTAGCGGGAAAGGGCGATGAGCAGTTCTTC
>TRBV7-8|TRBJ1-3|TRBD1|NA
CASSLQGVRTSGNTIYF
TGTGCCAGCAGCTTACAGGGGGTCAGGACGTCTGGAAACACCATATATTTT
>TRBV6-5|TRBJ2-7|TRBD1|NA
CASSSGTDAYEQYF
TGTGCCAGCAGCTCCGGGACAGACGCCTACGAGCAGTACTTC
>TRBV21-1|TRBJ1-2|NA|NA
CASSKVEGLNYGYTF
TGTGCCAGCAGCAAAGTGGAGGGTCTAAACTATGGCTACACCTTC
>TRBV7-2|TRBJ2-5|TRBD1|NA
CASSPRDRGFETQYF
TGTGCCAGCAGCCCCCGGGACAGGGGTTTCGAGACCCAGTACTTC
>TRBV15|TRBJ1-2|NA|NA
CATSRDKGGYGYTF
TGTGCCACCAGCAGAGATAAAGGGGGCTATGGCTACACCTTC
>TRBV4-1|TRBJ2-7|NA|NA
CASSPHGLTPGPYEQYF
TGCGCCAGCAGCCCGCATGGACTGACCCCGGGCCCCTACGAGCAGTACTTC
>TRBV11-2|TRBJ2-1|TRBD2|NA
CASSLDGTSGNEQFF
TGTGCCAGCAGCTTAGATGGGACTAGCGGGAATGAGCAGTTCTTC
>TRBV3-1/TRBV3-2|TRBJ2-1|TRBD2|NA
CASSKLTGTSGRTPYNEQFF
TGTGCCAGCAGCAAGTTAACCGGGACTAGCGGGAGGACCCCCTACAATGAGCAGTTCTTC
>TRBV6-1|TRBJ2-1|TRBD2|NA
CASSDTTSGLWNEQFF
TGTGCCAGCAGTGACACGACTAGCGGCCTTTGGAATGAGCAGTTCTTC
>TRBV3-1/TRBV3-2|TRBJ2-5|TRBD2|NA
CASSQDHAGGQETQYF
TGTGCCAGCAGCCAAGATCACGCGGGGGGGCAAGAGACCCAGTACTTC
>TRBV4-1|TRBJ2-7|TRBD1|NA
CASSQISPRTGVSYEQYF
TGCGCCAGCAGCCAAATCAGTCCCAGGACAGGGGTTTCTTACGAGCAGTACTTC
>TRBV15|TRBJ2-5|NA|NA
CATRSTKAGRETQYF
TGTGCCACCAGGTCCACCAAGGCGGGGCGGGAGACCCAGTACTTC
>TRBV5-4|TRBJ1-2|TRBD1|once
CASSTEQGAYGYTF
TGTGCCAGCAGCACTGAGCAGGGGGCTTATGGCTACACCTTC
>TRBV2|TRBJ2-1|TRBD1|once
CASSESRDRVSYEQFF
TGTGCCAGCAGTGAAAGCCGGGACAGGGTTTCGTATGAGCAGTTCTTC
>TRBV19|TRBJ1-4|NA|NA
CASIDGSTNEKLFF
TGTGCCAGTATAGACGGGTCAACTAATGAAAAACTGTTTTTT
>TRBV18|TRBJ2-5|TRBD2|NA
CASSPGLAGAETQYF
TGTGCCAGCTCACCTGGACTAGCGGGAGCGGAGACCCAGTACTTC
>TRBV28|TRBJ2-3|TRBD2|NA
CASSPLAGGDTQYF
TGTGCCAGCAGTCCCTTAGCGGGAGGGGATACGCAGTATTTT
>TRBV2|TRBJ2-3|TRBD2|NA
CASSQAGLSTDTQYF
TGTGCCAGCAGCCAAGCGGGACTAAGCACAGATACGCAGTATTTT
>TRBV19|TRBJ2-1|TRBD2|NA
CASSIDGAGLAGYNEQFF
TGTGCCAGTAGTATAGATGGGGCCGGGCTAGCGGGTTACAATGAGCAGTTCTTC
>TRBV7-8|TRBJ2-7|NA|once
CASSPAIGTGNYEQYF
TGTGCCAGCAGCCCCGCAATTGGGACTGGTAACTACGAGCAGTACTTC
>TRBV18|TRBJ1-2|NA|NA
CASSPSRQPNYGYTF
TGTGCCAGCTCACCAAGCCGACAGCCGAACTATGGCTACACCTTC
>TRBV5-1|TRBJ2-3|NA|NA
CASSVASGADTQYF
TGCGCCAGCAGCGTTGCGTCAGGGGCGGATACGCAGTATTTT
>TRBV2|TRBJ1-6|NA|NA
CASSTGMASPLHF
TGTGCCAGCAGCACAGGGATGGCATCACCCCTCCACTTT
>TRBV28|TRBJ2-1|NA|NA
CASSLGPRQQFF
TGTGCCAGCAGTTTGGGGCCAAGGCAGCAGTTCTTC
>TRBV6-5|TRBJ1-1|TRBD1|NA
CASTTGAVGNTEAFF
TGTGCCAGCACCACAGGGGCCGTAGGGAACACTGAAGCTTTCTTT
>TRBV15|TRBJ2-5|TRBD1|NA
CATSKGTGEETQYF
TGTGCCACCAGCAAGGGGACAGGGGAAGAGACCCAGTACTTC
>TRBV11-2|TRBJ1-6|TRBD1|NA
CASSPRTGSGNSPLHF
TGTGCCAGCAGCCCTAGGACAGGGAGTGGGAATTCACCCCTCCACTTT
>TRBV11-2|TRBJ2-5|NA|NA
CASSQGYETQYF
TGTGCCAGCAGCCAGGGGTATGAGACCCAGTACTTC
>TRBV10-2|TRBJ2-3|NA|NA
CASRILNTDTQYF
TGCGCCAGCAGAATACTAAACACAGATACGCAGTATTTT
>TRBV25-1|TRBJ2-6|NA|NA
CASSGYTGANVLTF
TGTGCCAGCAGTGGATATACTGGGGCCAACGTCCTGACTTTC
>TRBV2|TRBJ2-1|TRBD1|NA
CASSQPGQGSYNEQFF
TGTGCCAGCAGTCAACCGGGACAGGGGTCCTACAATGAGCAGTTCTTC
>TRBV27|TRBJ1-2|NA|NA
CASSLGRTADYTF
TGTGCCAGCAGTTTAGGTAGGACTGCAGACTACACCTTC
>TRBV30|TRBJ2-3|NA|NA
CAWSPSLGADTQYF
TGTGCCTGGAGTCCTAGCTTGGGCGCAGATACGCAGTATTTT
>TRBV6-1|TRBJ2-7|TRBD1|NA
CASSEATGAAYEQYF
TGTGCCAGCAGTGAGGCGACAGGGGCCGCCTACGAGCAGTACTTC
>TRBV6-5|TRBJ2-3|NA|once
CASRTGTGVAGTQYF
TGTGCCAGCAGGACCGGGACTGGGGTTGCGGGGACGCAGTATTTT
>TRBV4-1|TRBJ2-1|TRBD1|NA
CASSQVQQGAGNEQFF
TGCGCCAGCAGCCAAGTTCAACAGGGGGCAGGAAATGAGCAGTTCTTC
>TRBV9|TRBJ2-5|NA|NA
CASSVGGQLVETQYF
TGTGCCAGCAGCGTAGGAGGACAGCTCGTGGAGACCCAGTACTTC
>TRBV5-8|TRBJ2-1|TRBD2|NA
CASSLRLAGGHEQFF
TGTGCCAGCAGCTTAAGACTAGCGGGAGGCCATGAGCAGTTCTTC
>TRBV14|TRBJ1-6|NA|once
CASSQQETSPLHF
TGTGCCAGCAGCCAACAAGAGACATCACCCCTCCACTTT
>TRBV29-1|TRBJ1-1|NA|NA
CSASEGPLNTEAFF
TGCAGCGCCTCGGAGGGGCCCCTGAACACTGAAGCTTTCTTT
>TRBV5-4|TRBJ2-7|TRBD1|NA
CASSWGPGQGSVTYF
TGTGCCAGCAGCTGGGGGCCGGGACAGGGGTCCGTCACGTACTTC
>TRBV5-1|TRBJ2-7|TRBD2|NA
CASSLGVAGGTSYEQYF
TGCGCCAGCAGCTTGGGAGTAGCGGGGGGTACCTCCTACGAGCAGTACTTC
>TRBV7-8|TRBJ2-5|NA|NA
CASSLALRNPVQETQYF
TGTGCCAGCAGCTTAGCCTTGCGGAACCCCGTACAAGAGACCCAGTACTTC
>TRBV2|TRBJ2-7|TRBD2|NA
CASSEVRDKDGGRGKQYF
TGTGCCAGCAGTGAAGTTAGGGATAAGGATGGCGGGAGGGGCAAGCAGTACTTC
>TRBV2|TRBJ2-2|TRBD1|few
CASSGGGSAVTGELFF
TGTGCCAGCAGTGGAGGGGGCAGCGCGGTCACCGGGGAGCTGTTTTTT
>TRBV19|TRBJ2-3|TRBD1|NA
CASRGTGGADTQYF
TGTGCCAGTAGGGGGACAGGCGGCGCAGATACGCAGTATTTT
>TRBV7-2|TRBJ2-1|NA|NA
CASSLALALNEQFF
TGTGCCAGCAGCTTAGCGCTAGCTCTGAATGAGCAGTTCTTC
>TRBV11-3|TRBJ2-2|NA|NA
CASSLRPPAGTGELFF
TGTGCCAGCAGCTTAAGACCCCCCGCGGGCACCGGGGAGCTGTTTTTT
>TRBV11-2|TRBJ2-3|NA|NA
CASSLVAATDTQYF
TGTGCCAGCAGCTTAGTTGCGGCCACAGATACGCAGTATTTT
>TRBV30|TRBJ1-5|TRBD1|few
CAWRGQEHQPQHF
TGTGCCTGGAGGGGACAGGAGCATCAGCCCCAGCATTTT
>TRBV3-1/TRBV3-2|TRBJ1-4|TRBD1|NA
CASSQEAQGQGVWTNEKLFF
TGTGCCAGCAGCCAAGAGGCTCAGGGACAGGGGGTGTGGACTAATGAAAAACTGTTTTTT
>TRBV6-2/TRBV6-3|TRBJ2-7|TRBD1|NA
CASSYDRAKTYEQYF
TGTGCCAGCAGTTACGACAGGGCGAAAACCTACGAGCAGTACTTC
>TRBV7-9|TRBJ2-2|TRBD2|NA
CASKKRERNTGELFF
TGTGCCAGCAAAAAGCGGGAAAGAAACACCGGGGAGCTGTTTTTT
>TRBV6-1|TRBJ2-3|NA|once
CASSELVGTDTQYF
TGTGCCAGCAGTGAACTAGTCGGCACAGATACGCAGTATTTT
>TRBV28|TRBJ2-5|TRBD1|NA
CASSLGQGRKETQYF
TGTGCCAGCAGCCTGGGACAGGGTCGCAAAGAGACCCAGTACTTC